The present entry profiles one TCR beta chain with its context. Base qualities are not at hand, and no much larger clone is one base apart. These data originate in a study of graft-versus-host responses after intestinal transplantation (TCRdb year 2021). Broadly, across the study: The transplants that recipients got were multivisceral, liver-intestinal, or isolated intestinal. Donor T cell macrochimerism was defined as a peak of at least 4% donor T cells among recipient peripheral blood mononuclear cells. Alloreactive clones were identified by sequencing pre-transplant mixed lymphocyte reaction products and comparing them with unstimulated pre-transplant donor and recipient T cells. A cohort of approximately 24 intestinal transplant recipients, including one retransplant, was enrolled, and a few patients lacking pretransplant specimens were excluded. Bulk TCR-beta CDR3 sequencing was used to track graft-versus-host and host-versus-graft alloreactive T cell clones in the graft, circulation and bone marrow after intestinal transplantation. Rather than being sequenced by the commercial service, samples from a few later patients were sequenced in-house on an Illumina MiSeq and processed with MiXCR. Anti-thymocyte globulin induction was given to all recipients, followed by maintenance tacrolimus and steroids for 2 to 3 years. General conclusions and limits of the study: High GvH to HvG T cell clonal ratios were observed in the allografts of patients with donor T cell macrochimerism. GvH clones were detected in recipient bone marrow, and some of these GvH clones were observed earlier in ileal mucosa or blood, consistent with an intestinal mucosal origin. The conclusions were limited by the relatively low number and heterogeneity of the intestinal transplant patients. Peak levels of circulating GvH clones were associated with declines in HvG clones early after transplant.

Between the V and J ends, shortened by 8 bases and 4 bases respectively, the junction contains 17 bases. The germline V gene provides CDR1 SNHLY and CDR2 FYNNEI. The CDR3 starts with the cysteine, ends with the phenylalanine, and has 14 residues. The kept DNA is CDR3 alone, 42 bases in frame from the first base. Libraries came from the immunoSEQ multiplex PCR assay. For most patients, genomic DNA was isolated using the Qiagen DNeasy Blood and Tissue Kit and was shipped frozen to Adaptive Biotechnologies for TCR sequencing. Adaptive Biotechnologies carried out high-throughput TCR-beta CDR3 sequencing of genomic DNA for most patients. Regarding the original processing steps: TCR sequencing data for some 19 patients were retrieved from Adaptive's ImmunoSEQ software; three other patients were processed with MiXCR and VDJtools. CD4 versus CD8 sorting errors were corrected by removing sequences found in both subsets at a frequency ratio below 5:1. CDR3 nucleotide sequences shared between donor and recipient were removed because the origin of such sequences could not be assigned. To be classed as alloreactive, a clone needed at least 2-fold expansion over unstimulated cells and a minimum CFSE-low frequency of 0.002% (template counts) or 0.001% (read counts). Clones were considered mappable if detected in sequenced pre-transplant spleen, lymph node, or MLR CFSE-low populations of the donor or recipient. Cumulative frequency of alloreactive clones was calculated as a percentage of all sequences weighted by copy number. This is the immuneACCESS table as TCRdb keeps it, with only in-frame sequences that have V and J called. A part of the clones is gone; compared with another copy, unresolved V genes explain less than half, and the rest is unexplained. V and J calls and clone size are given by that table; D and trimming were obtained from the DNA. The sample records 20,000 to 25,000 clones, approximately 46% of which are singletons. The top ten clones comprise approximately 0.81% of the sample.

The sample's time point label, in plain terms: cells obtained before transplantation from donor or recipient. In the mixed lymphocyte reactions, roughly 200,000 CFSE-labeled pre-transplant responders were plated with roughly 200,000 irradiated violet-dye-labeled stimulators and cultured for 5 to 7 days. After the mixed lymphocyte reaction, proliferating CD3+CD4+CFSE-low and CD3+CD8+CFSE-low responder cells were FACS-sorted on a BD Influx sorter. The origin of this receptor is a human patient who received an intestinal transplant. The chain is made from TRBV2 and TRBJ1-2; 6 matching bases give a weak D call of TRBD1. The sample was alloreactive CD4+ T cells from a mixed lymphocyte reaction culture, taken before intestinal transplant. The cell subset or site tag for this specimen amounts to: CFSE-low proliferating T cells sorted from roughly 6-day pre-transplant mixed lymphocyte reaction (GvH or HvG direction). The DNA sequence is as follows: TGTGCCAGCGGCAGGGGCCCCCTTATCTATGGCTACACCTTC. Its translation reads: CASGRGPLIYGYTF.